This T cell receptor beta chain was sequenced during a study of CD8 T cells in ankylosing spondylitis. Study-level points and caveats: Seemingly characteristic of ankylosing spondylitis blood was a TCR beta motif consisting of about 8 highly homologous variants.

One entry per CDR3 protein, called by TCRdb with MiXCR from the 5' RACE reads. Among about 440,000 distinct CDR3 sequences listed, 17% were seen once. The CDR3 has 13 amino acids. V lost 6 bases and J lost 2, with 12 bases in between. The germline V gene encodes CDR1 SGHRS and CDR2 YFSETQ. Notes on this clonotype: Its antigen remains unidentified.

The rearrangement joins TRBV5-1 to TRBJ2-7; D is perhaps TRBD2 (6 bases). The source material was blood, either unsorted or a sorted T cell fraction (not recorded which). This TCR came from a male donor with ankylosing spondylitis. The CDR3 loop is CASKGTGAYEQYF. The CDR3 bases are TGCGCCAGCAAGGGGACGGGGGCCTACGAGCAGTACTTC. The full variable domain, in which reference TRBV5-1 and TRBJ2-7 provide the parts outside the CDR3, is KAGVTQTPRYLIKTRGQQVTLSCSPISGHRSVSWYQQTPGQGLQFLFEYFSETQRNKGNFPGRFSGRQFSNSRSEMNVSTLELGDSALYLCASKGTGAYEQYFGPGTRLTVT.